The 32 T cell receptor beta chains below come from one sample, sequenced in a study of shared clonotypes between healthy human individuals (dated by TCRdb to about 2020). The library relied on the immunoSEQ multiplex PCR assay. TCRdb's version of the immuneACCESS table is confined to in-frame rearrangements and falls short of the full clone set. An unresolved V gene accounts for under half of the shortfall where checked; the remainder is of unknown origin. The sample includes 950,000 to 1,100,000 clones, with 70% to 80% observed a single time. More than 0.55% of the sample is taken by the ten largest. The sample consisted of memory CD4+ T cells from PBMCs. The cell subset or site label, as the study defines it: CD45RA-negative fraction. These receptors originate from a man in his late teens or twenties in good health. Some clones in this sample may be carry-over from other donors' samples.

The chain couples TRBV7-2 to TRBJ2-5; 7 nucleotides align to TRBD2. CDR1 is SGHTA, CDR2 FQGNSA, per germline. The V segment lost 4 bases and the J segment 0 bases; nucleotides outside the gene matches: 14. This CDR3 region has 18 residues. The CDR3 sequence: CASSSGDYRLGHQETQYF. The CDR3 nucleotides are TGTGCCAGCAGCTCCGGGGACTACCGACTCGGTCACCAAGAGACCCAGTACTTC. The variable domain in full, completed from reference TRBV7-2 and TRBJ2-5, reads GAGVSQSPSNKVTEKGKDVELRCDPISGHTALYWYRQSLGQGLEFLIYFQGNSAPDKSGLPSDRFSAERTGGSVSTLTIQRTQQEDSAVYLCASSSGDYRLGHQETQYFGPGTRLLVL.

This clone was detected once. The chain links TRBV6-4 to TRBJ2-4; no reliable D call. The V and J ends lost 9 bases and 1 base respectively, with 22 bases between them. The CDR3 runs 17 residues. In germline, CDR1 is MRHNA, CDR2 SNTAGT. The CDR3 here is CARPHGPRQLAKNIQYF. Written as DNA, the CDR3 is TGTGCCAGACCCCATGGCCCTCGGCAGTTGGCCAAAAACATTCAGTACTTC.

The V gene is TRBV30, the J gene TRBJ2-1, with D possibly being TRBD2 (5 bases). The V gene lost 4 bases and the J gene lost 1 base, with 11 bases spanning the gap. This CDR3 spans 14 amino acids. Germline V gene lookup returns CDR1 GTSNPN and CDR2 SVGIG (reference sequence). The CDR3 DNA reads TGTGCCTGGAACGGAGGCAGTTCCTACAATGAGCAGTTCTTC. The encoded protein is CAWNGGSSYNEQFF. Drawing the rest from reference TRBV30 and TRBJ2-1, the complete variable domain is SQTIHQWPATLVQPVGSPLSLECTVEGTSNPNLYWYRQAAGRGLQLLFYSVGIGQISSEVPQNLSASRPQDRQFILSSKKLLLSDSGFYLCAWNGGSSYNEQFFGPGTRLTVL.

This clone has a single count. The chain employs TRBV5-1 and TRBJ2-5; 7 bases match TRBD1. The J call could be wrong; TRBJ2-7 is a better fit for the DNA end. The germline V gene has CDR1 SGHRS and CDR2 YFSETQ. The length of the CDR3 is 14 residues. The CDR3 protein is CASSLQTGSHEQYF. CDR3 coding DNA: TGCGCCAGCAGCTTGCAGACAGGGAGCCACGAGCAGTACTTC.

To note about this clone: At one boundary the junction diverges from the germline segment, which might be a read error. The rearrangement links TRBV28 to TRBJ1-4, with TRBD1 matching 8 bases. The CDR3 contains 16 residues. Germline CDR1 MDHEN, CDR2 SYDVKM. CDR3 sequence (DNA): TGCGCAGCCCAGGGGGCGGCGGGGTCAACTAATGAAAAACTGTTTTTT. Residues: CAAQGAAGSTNEKLFF. The variable domain in full, with the rest retrieved from reference TRBV28 and TRBJ1-4, is DVKVTQSSRYLVKRTGEKVFLECVQDMDHENMFWYRQDPGLGLRLIYFSYDVKMKEKGDIPEGYSVSREKKERFSLILESASTNQTSMYLCAAQGAAGSTNEKLFFGSGTQLSVL.

The chain uses TRBV18 and TRBJ1-3; possible D gene TRBD1, 6 bases. V was trimmed by 3 bases and J by 0 bases, leaving 12 bases between them. Germline CDR1 reads KGHSH; CDR2 reads LQKENI. The CDR3 has 16 residues. The CDR3 sequence: CASSPMSGASGNTIYF. CDR3 DNA sequence: TGTGCCAGCTCACCCATGTCAGGGGCCTCTGGAAACACCATATATTTT.

DNA for the CDR3: TGCAGCGCCCAGGGACTAGCGGACTACAATGAGCAGTTCTTC. Amino acid sequence: CSAQGLADYNEQFF. The V call is TRBV29-1, the J call TRBJ2-1, with 11 bases lining up with TRBD2. The CDR3 totals 14 residues. CDR1 and CDR2 (germline): SQVTM, ANQGSEA. The trim removed 7 bases at V and 3 bases at J, leaving 5 bases unmatched.

This chain links TRBV4-1 with TRBJ1-2; D remains unclear. CDR1 and CDR2 (germline): MGHRA, YSYEKL. The CDR3 is 15 amino acids. Trimming stripped 0 bases from V and 1 base from J, with 9 bases between. The CDR3 region has the DNA TGCGCCAGCAGCCAAGATACGATGGGTAACTATGGCTACACCTTC. This translates into CASSQDTMGNYGYTF.

The chain uses TRBV10-3 and TRBJ1-2; 7 bases are shared with TRBD1. V lost 6 bases, J lost 4 bases, and 8 bases stayed unmatched. Germline assignment: CDR1 ENHRY and CDR2 SYGVKD. The CDR3 runs 14 residues. CDR3 DNA sequence: TGTGCCATCAGACGGACAGGCGCTACCTATGGCTACACCTTC. This encodes CAIRRTGATYGYTF.

As concerns this clone: This is likely an artifact of a read error, given a far larger clone one base away. This sample also contains other DNA sequences that code for the same CDR3. The V and J genes are TRBV7-3 and TRBJ2-3; D not resolved. The germline CDR1 and CDR2 sequences are SGHTA and FQGTGA. The V end lost 3 bases, the J end lost 1 base, and 2 bases lay between the germline ends. This CDR3 is 12 amino acids long. In DNA, the CDR3 is TGTGCCAGCAGCTTGGGCACAGATACGCAGTATTTT. Translating gives CASSLGTDTQYF.

The rearrangement links TRBV7-3 to TRBJ2-3; D unresolved. Trimming left V 5 bases short and J 0 bases short, with 12 bases between. The CDR3 covers 15 residues. Per the germline V gene, CDR1 is SGHTA and CDR2 is FQGTGA. CDR3 amino acids: CASSPGSPSTDTQYF. CDR3 DNA sequence: TGTGCCAGCAGCCCGGGTTCCCCTAGCACAGATACGCAGTATTTT.

V usage is TRBV7-3 and J usage is TRBJ2-3; D call uncertain. Germline CDR1 reads SGHTA; CDR2 reads FQGTGA. The CDR3 consists of 15 residues. V was trimmed by 2 bases and J by 2 bases, leaving 11 bases between them. Here the CDR3 reads CASSLLGSDTDTQYF. In DNA form, the CDR3 reads TGTGCCAGCAGCTTACTGGGCTCCGACACAGATACGCAGTATTTT.

This clone was seen ten or more times. The chain carries TRBV14 and TRBJ1-1; D might be TRBD1 (5 bases). The V end was cut by 2 bases, the J end by 6 bases, with 19 bases between. In germline, CDR1 is SGHDN, CDR2 FVKESK. The CDR3 sequence is 16 residues long. CDR3 loop: CASSQLTPGLKAEAFF. CDR3 in DNA: TGTGCCAGCAGCCAACTAACCCCGGGACTCAAGGCTGAAGCTTTCTTT. Full variable domain (rest looked up from reference TRBV14 and TRBJ1-1): EAGVTQFPSHSVIEKGQTVTLRCDPISGHDNLYWYRRVMGKEIKFLLHFVKESKQDESGMPNNRFLAERTGGTYSTLKVQPAELEDSGVYFCASSQLTPGLKAEAFFGQGTRLTVV.

This rearrangement joins TRBV4-1 to TRBJ1-5; D unresolved. V was trimmed by 1 base and J by 7 bases, leaving 14 bases between them. The length of the CDR3 is 15 residues. Germline assignment: CDR1 MGHRA and CDR2 YSYEKL. Here the CDR3 reads CASSQGTRRGQPQHF. CDR3 nucleotide sequence: TGCGCCAGCAGCCAAGGGACCCGACGAGGGCAGCCCCAGCATTTT.

J is TRBJ2-5 and V is TRBV11-2; TRBD2 matches at 11 bases. This CDR3 has 18 amino acids. Germline trimming cut 6 bases from V and 5 bases from J; bases unmatched to any gene: 17. Germline CDR1 and CDR2: SGHAT and FQNNGV. CDR3: CASRLGLAGGLAQETQYF. The CDR3, as DNA: TGTGCCAGCAGACTGGGGCTAGCGGGAGGCCTAGCCCAGGAGACCCAGTACTTC.

The chain couples TRBV29-1 to TRBJ2-1; tentative D call: TRBD2 (7 bases). This CDR3 contains 12 residues. Trimming cost V 4 bases and J 7 bases, with 11 bases left between them. Germline CDR1 and CDR2: SQVTM and ANQGSEA. CDR3 bases: TGCAGCGTTGGTGGGGGGGCGAATGAGCAGTTCTTC. Translating it yields CSVGGGANEQFF.

V usage is TRBV5-4 and J usage is TRBJ2-2; D is unresolved. Trimming removed 1 base at V and 0 bases at J, with 7 bases between. There are 15 residues in the CDR3. Germline loops: CDR1 SGHNT, CDR2 YYREEE (reference sequence). The CDR3 loop reads CASSLPASNTGELFF. As DNA, the CDR3 is TGTGCCAGCAGCTTGCCGGCCTCGAACACCGGGGAGCTGTTTTTT.

V is TRBV4-3 and J is TRBJ1-5, with TRBD1 matching 9 bases. This CDR3 has 15 residues. The V segment lost 4 bases and the J segment 2 bases; nucleotides outside the gene matches: 3. Germline V gives CDR1 LGHNA, CDR2 YSLEER. CDR3 amino acids: CASSLGQGRNQPQHF. The CDR3, as DNA: TGCGCCAGCAGCCTCGGACAGGGGCGCAATCAGCCCCAGCATTTT.

The chain uses TRBV7-2 and TRBJ2-6; 10 bases agree with TRBD1. With 5 bases clipped from V and 0 bases from J, the junction kept 4 bases outside the gene matches. CDR1 and CDR2 (germline): SGHTA, FQGNSA. This CDR3 is 17 amino acids long. The CDR3 bases are TGTGCCAGCAGCCCCGGGACAGGGGTCTCTGGGGCCAACGTCCTGACTTTC. Its translation is CASSPGTGVSGANVLTF.

A remark on this clone: At the DNA level, this CDR3 is encoded by other sequences in the same sample as well. The V and J genes are TRBV28 and TRBJ1-2; TRBD1 matches at 8 bases. Losses at the gene ends were 3 bases for V and 6 bases for J; bases not matched to a gene: 9. This CDR3 is built from 15 residues. The V gene's germline CDR1 is MDHEN and CDR2 SYDVKM. Written as DNA, the CDR3 is TGTGCCAGCAGTTTCTATAGGCAGGGGGCGGATGGCTACACCTTC. Its translation is CASSFYRQGADGYTF.

The chain employs TRBV19 and TRBJ2-7; 9 bases are shared with TRBD2. Per the germline V gene, CDR1 is LNHDA and CDR2 is SQIVND (reference sequence). The CDR3 consists of 16 residues. The J segment lost 5 bases and the V segment lost 5 bases, leaving 13 bases of the junction unmatched. The CDR3 DNA sequence: TGTGCCAGTAGTCAGGGGACTAGCCTAAAGATCGACGAGCAGTACTTC. It specifies CASSQGTSLKIDEQYF.

CDR3 sequence: CASSEAISRVYEQYF. CDR3 DNA: TGTGCCAGCAGTGAAGCGATTTCCAGAGTCTACGAGCAGTACTTC. The chain joins TRBV2 to TRBJ2-7; no reliable D call. V was pared by 0 bases and J by 3 bases, with 12 bases between. Looked up from germline, CDR1 is SNHLY and CDR2 is FYNNEI. The CDR3 totals 15 residues.

This clone was seen many times. V usage is TRBV10-2 and J usage is TRBJ2-7, with 9 bases matching TRBD1. The germline CDR1 and CDR2 sequences are WSHSY and SAAADI. The ends lost 3 bases at V and 1 base at J; junction bases unmatched: 7. There are 16 residues in the CDR3. The CDR3 sequence is CASSDPSGTGSYEQYF. The CDR3 DNA sequence: TGCGCCAGCAGTGACCCCTCCGGGACAGGGTCCTACGAGCAGTACTTC.

The rearrangement links TRBV28 to TRBJ2-4; no clear D. The germline V gene has CDR1 MDHEN and CDR2 SYDVKM. Trimming left V 6 bases short and J 1 base short, with 13 bases between. This CDR3 is 15 amino acids long. Here the CDR3 reads CASSPWTLAKNIQYF. CDR3 bases: TGTGCCAGCAGCCCATGGACCTTGGCCAAAAACATTCAGTACTTC.

The rearrangement joins TRBV19 to TRBJ1-2; a weak D match, TRBD1 (5 bases). Per germline, CDR1 LNHDA and CDR2 SQIVND (reference sequence). The CDR3 runs to 13 residues. V lost 8 bases, J lost 6 bases, and 16 bases lay in between. Here the CDR3 reads CASGGTERHGYTF. The CDR3 nucleotides are TGTGCCAGTGGGGGGACGGAGCGCCATGGCTACACCTTC.

This clone was picked up many times. Other DNA sequences in this sample translate to the same CDR3. The rearrangement uses TRBV30 and TRBJ2-5; D gene ambiguous. This CDR3 is built from 11 residues. The germline V and J ends were trimmed by 4 bases and 5 bases, with 8 bases remaining between them. Germline CDR1 and CDR2: GTSNPN and SVGIG (reference sequence). CDR3 amino acids: CAWNDAETQYF. The CDR3 nucleotides read TGTGCCTGGAACGACGCGGAGACCCAGTACTTC.

This clone was observed a handful of times. The chain employs TRBV27 and TRBJ1-2, with D unresolved. CDR3 length equals 15 residues. Germline V gives CDR1 MNHEY, CDR2 SMNVEV (reference sequence). The V gene lost 0 bases and the J gene lost 2 bases, with 10 bases spanning the gap. In DNA form, the CDR3 reads TGTGCCAGCAGTTTATCAGTCAGAATGAACTATGGCTACACCTTC. Protein: CASSLSVRMNYGYTF.

In this sample, this clone turned up a few times. CDR3 loop: CASSQGTYGYTF. The CDR3 DNA follows: TGTGCCAGCAGTCAGGGTACCTATGGCTACACCTTC. J is TRBJ1-2 and V is TRBV28; possible D gene TRBD1, 5 bases. Trimming took off 5 bases at V and 4 bases at J, with 8 bases between the two ends. The CDR3 is 12 residues long. Germline assignment: CDR1 MDHEN and CDR2 SYDVKM.

This clone was picked up a small number of times. J is TRBJ2-5 and V is TRBV14, with a weak D call TRBD1 (6 bases). This CDR3 is 14 amino acids long. The V gene lost 6 bases and the J gene lost 5 bases, with 16 bases spanning the gap. From germline, CDR1 is SGHDN and CDR2 FVKESK. Written as DNA, the CDR3 is TGTGCCAGCAGATTCAGGGAAAGGGGGGAGACCCAGTACTTC. It specifies CASRFRERGETQYF. Combining the CDR3 with reference TRBV14 and TRBJ2-5 gives the whole variable domain EAGVTQFPSHSVIEKGQTVTLRCDPISGHDNLYWYRRVMGKEIKFLLHFVKESKQDESGMPNNRFLAERTGGTYSTLKVQPAELEDSGVYFCASRFRERGETQYFGPGTRLLVL.

This clone showed up just a few times. The V and J genes are TRBV27 and TRBJ1-4, with D hard to call. V gave up 6 bases and J gave up 4 bases, with 15 bases separating them. This CDR3 region has 15 residues. CDR1 and CDR2 (germline): MNHEY, SMNVEV (reference sequence). CDR3 coding DNA: TGTGCCAGCAGCTGGACCGCTGATGATAATGAAAAACTGTTTTTT. It translates to CASSWTADDNEKLFF.

The rearrangement links TRBV18 to TRBJ1-1; D is undetermined. This CDR3 comprises 15 residues. Trimming removed 1 base at V and 1 base at J, with 10 bases between. Germline loops: CDR1 KGHSH, CDR2 LQKENI. CDR3 loop: CASSPLRGRNTEAFF. The CDR3 DNA reads TGTGCCAGCTCACCACTTCGGGGTCGGAACACTGAAGCTTTCTTT.

This clone was seen only once. The rearrangement joins TRBV5-6 to TRBJ1-3; unclear D gene. With 0 bases removed from V and 4 bases from J, the gap between germline ends came to 11 bases. CDR3 length: 15 amino acids. CDR1 is SGHDT and CDR2 is YYEEEE in the germline V gene. CDR3 amino acids: CASSLGVGGGNTIYF. The CDR3, as DNA: TGTGCCAGCAGCTTGGGGGTCGGAGGCGGAAACACCATATATTTT.